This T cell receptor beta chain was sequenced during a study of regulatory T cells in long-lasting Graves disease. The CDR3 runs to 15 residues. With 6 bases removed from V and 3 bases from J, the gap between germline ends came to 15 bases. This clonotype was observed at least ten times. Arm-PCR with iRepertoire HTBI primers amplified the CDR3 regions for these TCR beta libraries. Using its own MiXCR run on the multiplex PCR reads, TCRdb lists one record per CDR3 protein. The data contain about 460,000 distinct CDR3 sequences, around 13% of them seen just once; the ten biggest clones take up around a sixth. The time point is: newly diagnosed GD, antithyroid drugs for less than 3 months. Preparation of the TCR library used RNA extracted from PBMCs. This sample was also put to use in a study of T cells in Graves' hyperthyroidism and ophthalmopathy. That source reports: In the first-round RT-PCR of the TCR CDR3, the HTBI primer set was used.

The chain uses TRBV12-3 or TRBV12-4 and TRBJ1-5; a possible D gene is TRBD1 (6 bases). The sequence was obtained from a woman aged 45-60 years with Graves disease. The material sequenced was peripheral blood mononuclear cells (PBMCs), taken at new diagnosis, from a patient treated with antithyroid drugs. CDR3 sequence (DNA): TGTGCCAGCAGCAACCTACAGGGTTACAATCAGCCCCAGCATTTT. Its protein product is CASSNLQGYNQPQHF.